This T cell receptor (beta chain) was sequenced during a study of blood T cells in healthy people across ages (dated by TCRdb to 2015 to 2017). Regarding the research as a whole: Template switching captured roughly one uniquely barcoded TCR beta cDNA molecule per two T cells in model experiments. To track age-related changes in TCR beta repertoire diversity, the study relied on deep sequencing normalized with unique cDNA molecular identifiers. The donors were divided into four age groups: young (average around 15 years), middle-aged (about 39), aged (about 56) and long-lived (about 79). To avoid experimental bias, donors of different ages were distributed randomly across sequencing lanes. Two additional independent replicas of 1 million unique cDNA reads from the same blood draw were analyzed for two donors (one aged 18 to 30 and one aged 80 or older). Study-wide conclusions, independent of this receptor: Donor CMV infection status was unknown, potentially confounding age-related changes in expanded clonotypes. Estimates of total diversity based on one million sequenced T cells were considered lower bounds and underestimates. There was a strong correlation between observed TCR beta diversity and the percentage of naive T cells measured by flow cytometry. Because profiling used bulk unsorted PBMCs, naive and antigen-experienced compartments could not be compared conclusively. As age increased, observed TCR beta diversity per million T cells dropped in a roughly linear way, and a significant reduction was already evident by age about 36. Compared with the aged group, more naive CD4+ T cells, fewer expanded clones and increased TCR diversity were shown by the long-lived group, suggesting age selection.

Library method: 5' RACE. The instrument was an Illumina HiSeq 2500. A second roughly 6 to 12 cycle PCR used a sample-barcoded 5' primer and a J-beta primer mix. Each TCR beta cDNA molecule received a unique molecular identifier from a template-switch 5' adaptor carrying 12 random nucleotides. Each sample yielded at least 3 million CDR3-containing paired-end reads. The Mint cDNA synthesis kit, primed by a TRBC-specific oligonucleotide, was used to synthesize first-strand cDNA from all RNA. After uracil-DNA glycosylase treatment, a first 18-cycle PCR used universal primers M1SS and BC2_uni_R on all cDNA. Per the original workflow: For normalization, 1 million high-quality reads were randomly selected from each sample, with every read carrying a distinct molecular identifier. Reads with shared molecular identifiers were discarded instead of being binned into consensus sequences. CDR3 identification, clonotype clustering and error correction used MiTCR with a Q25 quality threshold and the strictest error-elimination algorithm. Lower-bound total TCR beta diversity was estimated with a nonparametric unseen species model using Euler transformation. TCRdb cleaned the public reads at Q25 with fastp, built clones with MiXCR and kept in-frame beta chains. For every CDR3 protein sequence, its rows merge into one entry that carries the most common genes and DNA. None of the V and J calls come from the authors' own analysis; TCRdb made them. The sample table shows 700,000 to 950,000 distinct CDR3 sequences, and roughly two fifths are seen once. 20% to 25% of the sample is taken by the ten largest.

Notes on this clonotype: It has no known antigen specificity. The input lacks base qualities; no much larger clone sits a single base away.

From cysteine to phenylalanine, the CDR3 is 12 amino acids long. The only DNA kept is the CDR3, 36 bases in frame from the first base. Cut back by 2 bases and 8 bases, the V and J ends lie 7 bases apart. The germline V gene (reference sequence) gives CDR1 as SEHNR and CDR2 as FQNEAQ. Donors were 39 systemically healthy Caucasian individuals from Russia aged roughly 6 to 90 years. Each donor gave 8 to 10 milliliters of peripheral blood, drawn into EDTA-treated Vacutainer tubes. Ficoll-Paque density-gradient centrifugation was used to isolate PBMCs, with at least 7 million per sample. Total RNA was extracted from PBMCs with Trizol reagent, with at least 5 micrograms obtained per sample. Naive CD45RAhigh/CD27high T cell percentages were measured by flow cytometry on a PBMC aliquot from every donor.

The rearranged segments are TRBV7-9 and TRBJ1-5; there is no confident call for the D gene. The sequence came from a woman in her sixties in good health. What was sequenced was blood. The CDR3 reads CASSLSGEPQHF. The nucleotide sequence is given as TGTGCCAGCAGCTTATCTGGAGAGCCCCAGCATTTT. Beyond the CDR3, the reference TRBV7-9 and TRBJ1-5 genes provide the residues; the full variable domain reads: DTGVSQNPRHKITKRGQNVTFRCDPISEHNRLYWYRQTLGQGPEFLTYFQNEAQLEKSRLLSDRFSAERPKGSFSTLEIQRTEQGDSAMYLCASSLSGEPQHFGDGTRLSIL.